This TCR beta chain was sequenced during a study of blood T cell repertoires in COVID-19. Study background: Donors in the United States, Italy and Spain gave samples during acute or convalescent COVID-19. The analysed material was cDNA or gDNA that came from T cells, B-cell-depleted T cells, or PBMCs.

The CDR3 is made up of 14 amino acids. V lost 6 bases, J lost 5 bases, and 13 bases lay in between. Germline values: CDR1 ENHRY, CDR2 SYGVKD. As originally analysed: Researchers report that nucleated cell counts were estimated from reference gene primer amplification. Method: immunoSEQ multiplex PCR; TCRdb's copy keeps in-frame clones and lacks some. The V and J calls and clone size come from that table; D and trimming were worked out from the DNA. Of over 150,000 clones detected, over 70% appear once; the ten largest clones hold roughly 18%. The sequence derives from a woman in her 70s who had recovered from COVID-19. The chain joins TRBV10-3 to TRBJ2-2; a possible D gene is TRBD2 (6 bases). The sample taken for sequencing was peripheral blood. The CDR3 spells CAIRGGARTGELFF. CDR3 sequence (DNA): TGTGCCATCAGGGGCGGGGCGAGGACCGGGGAGCTGTTTTTT.